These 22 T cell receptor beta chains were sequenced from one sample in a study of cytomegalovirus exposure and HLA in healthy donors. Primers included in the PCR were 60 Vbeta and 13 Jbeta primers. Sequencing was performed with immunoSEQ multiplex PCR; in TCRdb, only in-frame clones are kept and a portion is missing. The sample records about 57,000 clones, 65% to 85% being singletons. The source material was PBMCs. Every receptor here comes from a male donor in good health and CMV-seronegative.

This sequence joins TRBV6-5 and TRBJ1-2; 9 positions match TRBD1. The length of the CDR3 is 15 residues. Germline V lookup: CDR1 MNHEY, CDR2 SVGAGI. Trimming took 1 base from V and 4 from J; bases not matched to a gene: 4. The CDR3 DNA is TGTGCCAGCAGTTACTACGCGGGACAGGGCTATGGCTACACCTTC. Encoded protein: CASSYYAGQGYGYTF.

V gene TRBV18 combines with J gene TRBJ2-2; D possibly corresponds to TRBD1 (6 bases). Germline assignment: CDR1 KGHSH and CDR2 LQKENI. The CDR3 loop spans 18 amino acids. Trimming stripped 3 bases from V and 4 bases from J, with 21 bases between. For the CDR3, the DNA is TGTGCCAGCTCACCGACTACCACAGGGAGCCCGGGCACCGGGGAGCTGTTTTTT. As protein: CASSPTTTGSPGTGELFF.

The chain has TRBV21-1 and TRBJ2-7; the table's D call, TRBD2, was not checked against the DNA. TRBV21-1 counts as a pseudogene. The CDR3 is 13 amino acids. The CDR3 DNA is TGTGCCAGCAGCCCCCCCTTCCTTGACGAGCAGTACTTC. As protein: CASSPPFLDEQYF.

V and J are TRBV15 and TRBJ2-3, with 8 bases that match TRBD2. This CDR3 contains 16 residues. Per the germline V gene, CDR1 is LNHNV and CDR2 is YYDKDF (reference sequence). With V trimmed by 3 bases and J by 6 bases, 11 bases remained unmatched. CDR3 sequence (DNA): TGTGCCACCAGCAGCCTCCGGCGGGGGGCTGGGGATACGCAGTATTTT. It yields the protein CATSSLRRGAGDTQYF.

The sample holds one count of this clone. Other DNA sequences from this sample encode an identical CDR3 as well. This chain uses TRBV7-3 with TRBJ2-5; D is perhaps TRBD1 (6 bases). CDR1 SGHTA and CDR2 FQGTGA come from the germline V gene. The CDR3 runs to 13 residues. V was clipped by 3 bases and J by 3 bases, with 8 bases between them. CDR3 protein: CASSLSGEETQYF. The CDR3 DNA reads TGTGCCAGCAGCTTGTCAGGGGAAGAGACCCAGTACTTC. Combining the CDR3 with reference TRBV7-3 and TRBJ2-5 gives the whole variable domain GAGVSQTPSNKVTEKGKYVELRCDPISGHTALYWYRQSLGQGPEFLIYFQGTGAADDSGLPNDRFFAVRPEGSVSTLKIQRTERGDSAVYLCASSLSGEETQYFGPGTRLLVL.

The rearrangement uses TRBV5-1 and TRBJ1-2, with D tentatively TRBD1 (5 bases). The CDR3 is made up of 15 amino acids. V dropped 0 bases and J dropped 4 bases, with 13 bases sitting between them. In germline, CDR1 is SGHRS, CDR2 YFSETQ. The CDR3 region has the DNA TGCGCCAGCAGCTTGGCTATGAGGAGGGGCTATGGCTACACCTTC. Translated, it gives CASSLAMRRGYGYTF. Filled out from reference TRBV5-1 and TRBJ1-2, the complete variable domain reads KAGVTQTPRYLIKTRGQQVTLSCSPISGHRSVSWYQQTPGQGLQFLFEYFSETQRNKGNFPGRFSGRQFSNSRSEMNVSTLELGDSALYLCASSLAMRRGYGYTFGSGTRLTVV.

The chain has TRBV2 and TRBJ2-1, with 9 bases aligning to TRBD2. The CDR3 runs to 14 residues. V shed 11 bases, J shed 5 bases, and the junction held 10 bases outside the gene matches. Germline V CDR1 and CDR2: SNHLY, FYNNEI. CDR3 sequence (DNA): TGTGCCCGGGGAGGGAGCGGGGGGCACAATGAGCAGTTCTTC. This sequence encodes CARGGSGGHNEQFF.

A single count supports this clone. The CDR3 DNA sequence: TGTGCCAGCAGTCTCCCCCTTTTCAGTGGTGCTTTCTTT. It is translated as CASSLPLFSGAFF. V is TRBV28 and J is TRBJ1-1; D unclear. The CDR3 totals 13 residues. Germline values: CDR1 MDHEN, CDR2 SYDVKM. V was pared by 5 bases and J by 11 bases, with 18 bases between.

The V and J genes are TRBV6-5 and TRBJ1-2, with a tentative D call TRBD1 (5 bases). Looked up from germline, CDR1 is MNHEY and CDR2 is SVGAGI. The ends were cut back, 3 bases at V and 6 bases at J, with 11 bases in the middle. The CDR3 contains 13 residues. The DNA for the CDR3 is TGTGCCAGCAGTTATAAGGGGCAGGATGGCTACACCTTC. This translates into CASSYKGQDGYTF.

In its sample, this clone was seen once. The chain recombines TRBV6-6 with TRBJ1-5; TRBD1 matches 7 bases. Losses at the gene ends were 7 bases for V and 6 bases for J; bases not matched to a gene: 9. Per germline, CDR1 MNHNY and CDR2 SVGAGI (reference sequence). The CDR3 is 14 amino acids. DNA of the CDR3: TGTGCCAGCAACCCAACAGGGGTGACTCAGCCCCAGCATTTT. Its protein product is CASNPTGVTQPQHF.

CDR3: CASSMMDRGTDTQYF. In nucleotides, the CDR3 is TGTGCCAGTAGTATGATGGACAGGGGAACAGATACGCAGTATTTT. V usage is TRBV19 and J usage is TRBJ2-3; 9 bases match TRBD1. Germline lookup yields CDR1 LNHDA and CDR2 SQIVND (reference sequence). V was clipped by 3 bases and J by 3 bases; unmatched bases: 4. The CDR3 covers 15 residues.

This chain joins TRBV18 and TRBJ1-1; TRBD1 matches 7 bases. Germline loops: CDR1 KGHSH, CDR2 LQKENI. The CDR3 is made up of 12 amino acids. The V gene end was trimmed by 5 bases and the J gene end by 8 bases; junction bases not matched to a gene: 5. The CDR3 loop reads CASSIGQAEAFF. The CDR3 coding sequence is TGTGCCAGCTCAATCGGACAGGCGGAAGCTTTCTTT.

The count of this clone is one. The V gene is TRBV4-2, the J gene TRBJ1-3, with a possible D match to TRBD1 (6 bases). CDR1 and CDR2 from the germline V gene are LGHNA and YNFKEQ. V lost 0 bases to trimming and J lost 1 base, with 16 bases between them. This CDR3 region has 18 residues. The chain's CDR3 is CASSQENRQVTSGNTIYF. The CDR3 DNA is TGTGCCAGCAGCCAAGAAAATCGACAGGTTACTTCTGGAAACACCATATATTTT.

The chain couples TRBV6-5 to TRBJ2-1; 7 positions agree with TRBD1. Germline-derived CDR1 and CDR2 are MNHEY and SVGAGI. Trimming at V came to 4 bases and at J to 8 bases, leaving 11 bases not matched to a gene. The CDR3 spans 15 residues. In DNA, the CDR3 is TGTGCCAGCAGTTCCCGGGACAGCCTATTTGATGAGCAGTTCTTC. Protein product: CASSSRDSLFDEQFF.

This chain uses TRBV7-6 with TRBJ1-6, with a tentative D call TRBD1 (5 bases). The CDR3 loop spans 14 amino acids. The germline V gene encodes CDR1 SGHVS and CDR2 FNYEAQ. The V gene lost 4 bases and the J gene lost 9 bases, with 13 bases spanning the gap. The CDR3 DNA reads TGTGCCAGCAGCTCGAATCAGGGTCTTTCACCCCTCCACTTT. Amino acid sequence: CASSSNQGLSPLHF.

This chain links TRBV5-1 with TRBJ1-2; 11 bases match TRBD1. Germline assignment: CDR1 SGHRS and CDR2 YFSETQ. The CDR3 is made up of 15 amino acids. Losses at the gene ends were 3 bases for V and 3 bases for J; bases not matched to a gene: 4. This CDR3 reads CASSSPGQGDYGYTF. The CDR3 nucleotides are TGCGCCAGCAGCTCCCCGGGACAGGGGGACTATGGCTACACCTTC.

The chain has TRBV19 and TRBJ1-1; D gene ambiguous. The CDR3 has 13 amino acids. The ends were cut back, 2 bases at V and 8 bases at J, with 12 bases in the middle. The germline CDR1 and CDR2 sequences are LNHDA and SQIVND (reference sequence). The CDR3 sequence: CASSIPEGTEAFF. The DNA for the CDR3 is TGTGCCAGTAGTATACCCGAGGGTACAGAAGCTTTCTTT.

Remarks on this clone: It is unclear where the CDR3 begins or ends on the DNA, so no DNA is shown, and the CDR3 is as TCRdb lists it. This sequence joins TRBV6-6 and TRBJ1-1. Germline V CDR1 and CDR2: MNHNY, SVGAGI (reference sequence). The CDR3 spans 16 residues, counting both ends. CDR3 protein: CASSSSGLLGGTEAFF.

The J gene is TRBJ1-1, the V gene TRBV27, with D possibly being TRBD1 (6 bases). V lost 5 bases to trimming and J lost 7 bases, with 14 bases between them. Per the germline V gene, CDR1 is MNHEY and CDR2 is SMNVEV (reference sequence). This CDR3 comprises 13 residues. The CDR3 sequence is CASSPFRGNEAFF. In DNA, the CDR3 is TGTGCCAGCAGTCCGTTTAGGGGGAATGAAGCTTTCTTT.

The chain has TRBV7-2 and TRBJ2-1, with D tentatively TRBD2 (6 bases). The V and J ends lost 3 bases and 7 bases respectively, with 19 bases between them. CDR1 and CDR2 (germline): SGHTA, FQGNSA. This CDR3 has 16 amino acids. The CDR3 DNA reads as TGTGCCAGCAGCTTTCAAGCCCCCACGGGGGTAAATGAGCAGTTCTTC. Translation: CASSFQAPTGVNEQFF. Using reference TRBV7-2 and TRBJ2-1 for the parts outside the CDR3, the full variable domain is GAGVSQSPSNKVTEKGKDVELRCDPISGHTALYWYRQSLGQGLEFLIYFQGNSAPDKSGLPSDRFSAERTGGSVSTLTIQRTQQEDSAVYLCASSFQAPTGVNEQFFGPGTRLTVL.

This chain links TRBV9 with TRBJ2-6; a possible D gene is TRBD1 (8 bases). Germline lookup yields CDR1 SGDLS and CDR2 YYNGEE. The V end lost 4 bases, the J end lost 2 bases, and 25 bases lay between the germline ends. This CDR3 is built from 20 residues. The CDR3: CASSPRTGRGGVAGANVLTF. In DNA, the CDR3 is TGTGCCAGCAGCCCAAGGACAGGGAGGGGAGGTGTAGCTGGGGCCAACGTCCTGACTTTC.

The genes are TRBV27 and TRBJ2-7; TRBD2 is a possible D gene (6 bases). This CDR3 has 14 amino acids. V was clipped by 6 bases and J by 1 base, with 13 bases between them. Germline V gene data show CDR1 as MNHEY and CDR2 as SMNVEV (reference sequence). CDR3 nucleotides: TGTGCCAGCAGCCCCGGGACTCTTTCCTACGAGCAGTACTTC. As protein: CASSPGTLSYEQYF.